A single sample is the source of the 17 T cell receptor beta chains below, sequenced in a study of CD8 T cells in Susac syndrome. RNA amounts of about 0.5 to 1 ug underwent reverse transcription with random hexamers. TCRdb re-derived calls from the immunoSEQ multiplex PCR reads in MiXCR, one entry per CDR3 protein. The top ten clones hold 0.1% of a sample with roughly 190,000 distinct CDR3 sequences, 90% to 95% of them seen once. Sample: CD4+ T cells from PBMCs. The receptors originated from a human donor in good health.

V is TRBV7-2 and J is TRBJ2-3, with 9 bases identical to TRBD2. Trimming cost V 3 bases and J 1 base; bases outside gene matches: 5. This CDR3 has 16 residues. Germline assignment: CDR1 SGHTA and CDR2 FQGNSA. CDR3 sequence: CASSFIKRGGTDTQYF. For the CDR3, the DNA is TGTGCCAGCAGCTTTATAAAGCGGGGGGGCACAGATACGCAGTATTTT.

The CDR3 protein is CASSLTGHWNTEAFF. The CDR3, as DNA: TGTGCCAGCAGCTTAACGGGACACTGGAACACTGAAGCTTTCTTT. This chain connects TRBV7-9 to TRBJ1-1; a possible D gene is TRBD1 (6 bases). Between the trimmed V and J ends, which lost 2 bases and 1 base, there was a span of 11 bases. Germline CDR1 and CDR2: SEHNR and FQNEAQ (reference sequence). CDR3 length: 15 amino acids.

CDR3 protein: CSGGTDNTEAFF. CDR3 bases: TGCAGCGGGGGGACAGATAACACTGAAGCTTTCTTT. J is TRBJ1-1 and V is TRBV29-1; 7 nucleotides align to TRBD1. This CDR3 has 12 amino acids. The germline CDR1 and CDR2 sequences are SQVTM and ANQGSEA. J lost 2 bases, V lost 7 bases, and 4 bases had no gene match.

This clonotype was seen a handful of times. J is TRBJ1-1 and V is TRBV12-3 or TRBV12-4, with a weak D call TRBD1 (5 bases). CDR3 length: 13 amino acids. The V end lost 7 bases, the J end lost 2 bases, and 11 bases lay between the germline ends. This CDR3 reads CASNGQGNTEAFF. In DNA form, the CDR3 reads TGTGCCAGCAACGGGCAGGGTAACACTGAAGCTTTCTTT.

This clonotype showed up just a few times. The V call is TRBV6-2 or TRBV6-3, the J call TRBJ1-6, with a weak D call TRBD1 (5 bases). The V gene's germline CDR1 is MNHEY and CDR2 SVGEGT. CDR3 size: 12 residues. Trimming took 2 bases from V and 9 from J, leaving 5 bases between them. In DNA form, the CDR3 reads TGTGCCAGCAGTTACGGGGGTTCACCCCTCCACTTT. Translating it yields CASSYGGSPLHF.

The CDR3 DNA reads as TGTGCCAGCAGCCGATGGGACACTGAAGCTTTCTTT. It is translated as CASSRWDTEAFF. The chain has TRBV14 and TRBJ1-1; D gene unclear. The CDR3 runs 12 residues. Looked up from germline, CDR1 is SGHDN and CDR2 is FVKESK. With 4 bases removed from V and 3 bases from J, the gap between germline ends came to 6 bases.

The gene calls are TRBV30 and TRBJ2-5; D is possibly TRBD2 (5 bases). The CDR3 totals 12 residues. V was trimmed by 5 bases and J by 5 bases, leaving 12 bases between them. CDR1 and CDR2 (germline): GTSNPN, SVGIG (reference sequence). The CDR3 region is CAWERGSETQYF. The DNA of the CDR3 is TGTGCCTGGGAACGGGGATCGGAGACCCAGTACTTC.

This chain joins TRBV15 and TRBJ1-5, with no clear D. Between the trimmed V and J ends, which lost 1 base and 3 bases, there was a span of 10 bases. The CDR3 contains 15 residues. Germline values: CDR1 LNHNV, CDR2 YYDKDF (reference sequence). CDR3 amino acids: CATSRAGNTNQPQHF. The CDR3 DNA reads as TGTGCCACCAGCAGAGCTGGGAATACCAATCAGCCCCAGCATTTT.

V and J are TRBV4-2 and TRBJ2-7; D is possibly TRBD2 (7 bases). The V gene's germline CDR1 is LGHNA and CDR2 YNFKEQ. CDR3 length: 18 residues. The ends were cut back, 0 bases at V and 6 bases at J, with 24 bases in the middle. CDR3 protein: CASSQDGSGIARGGEQYF. In DNA, the CDR3 is TGTGCCAGCAGCCAAGATGGTTCTGGCATAGCGAGGGGGGGCGAGCAGTACTTC.

The V and J genes are TRBV10-3 and TRBJ1-6; TRBD1 agrees at 7 bases. Trimming at V came to 9 bases and at J to 7 bases, leaving 6 bases not matched to a gene. The CDR3 length is 13 residues. From germline, CDR1 is ENHRY and CDR2 SYGVKD. The CDR3 sequence: CAISGTENSPLHF. As DNA, the CDR3 is TGTGCCATTTCCGGGACAGAAAATTCACCCCTCCACTTT.

V is TRBV6-5 and J is TRBJ1-5, with D perhaps matching TRBD1 (6 bases). Germline V CDR1 and CDR2: MNHEY, SVGAGI. Trimming shortened V by 2 bases and J by 3 bases, and 8 bases separated the two germline ends. The CDR3 has 14 amino acids. The CDR3 region is CASSYGGLNQPQHF. The CDR3 DNA is TGTGCCAGCAGTTACGGGGGCCTCAATCAGCCCCAGCATTTT.

The chain uses TRBV5-1 and TRBJ2-2; 10 nucleotides match TRBD1. Trimming at V came to 1 base and at J to 3 bases, leaving 3 bases not matched to a gene. Germline loops: CDR1 SGHRS, CDR2 YFSETQ. This CDR3 contains 16 residues. CDR3 in DNA: TGCGCCAGCAGCTTGAGAGGGACAGGGGACACCGGGGAGCTGTTTTTT. Amino acid sequence: CASSLRGTGDTGELFF.

This rearrangement joins TRBV20-1 to TRBJ1-1; D gene uncertain. The germline CDR1 and CDR2 sequences are DFQATT and SNEGSKA (reference sequence). The CDR3 extends over 13 amino acids. The germline V and J ends were trimmed by 3 bases and 0 bases, with 8 bases remaining between them. Here the CDR3 reads CSASLGVNTEAFF. CDR3 nucleotide sequence: TGCAGTGCTAGTTTAGGAGTGAACACTGAAGCTTTCTTT.

V gene TRBV3-1 combines with J gene TRBJ2-1; D gene uncertain. V was shortened by 4 bases and J by 1 base, with 14 bases between the two germline ends. Germline V gene sequence: CDR1 LGHDT, CDR2 YNNKEL (reference sequence). The CDR3 has 16 residues. CDR3 coding DNA: TGTGCCAGCAGCCCTGACCCAGCGAGGTCCTACAATGAGCAGTTCTTC. Protein: CASSPDPARSYNEQFF.

This chain connects TRBV12-3 or TRBV12-4 to TRBJ2-2; tentatively, D is TRBD1 (5 bases). V lost 7 bases and J lost 6, with 9 bases in between. The CDR3 covers 12 residues. This CDR3 is CASTQGAGELFF. The CDR3 nucleotides read TGTGCCAGCACCCAAGGGGCCGGGGAGCTGTTTTTT.

This chain uses TRBV19 with TRBJ1-3, with TRBD1 as a possible D gene (6 bases). The germline V gene has CDR1 LNHDA and CDR2 SQIVND (reference sequence). The CDR3 totals 14 residues. With 5 bases removed from V and 7 bases from J, the gap between germline ends came to 15 bases. For the CDR3, the DNA is TGTGCCAGTAGTTTCCTCGACAGGCCGAACACCATATATTTT. Encoded protein: CASSFLDRPNTIYF.

This chain links TRBV6-5 with TRBJ1-2; a possible D gene is TRBD1 (5 bases). V was clipped by 0 bases and J by 8 bases, with 7 bases between them. The CDR3 sequence is 12 residues long. Germline values: CDR1 MNHEY, CDR2 SVGAGI. The CDR3 sequence is CASSYSQGGYTF. CDR3 bases: TGTGCCAGCAGTTACTCGCAGGGAGGCTACACCTTC.